A selection of T cell receptor beta chains follows, all from one sample in a study of blood T cell repertoires in COVID-19. Clones were sequenced by immunoSEQ multiplex PCR, and TCRdb holds only the in-frame ones, with some missing. In the table there are 90,000 to 120,000 clones, roughly 90% of which are singletons. What was sequenced was peripheral blood. All receptors come from a man aged 40-50 years with active or convalescent COVID-19. CDR3s include the opening cysteine and the closing phenylalanine or tryptophan. D genes are given only for firm matches. The listing skips clone size in some rows; elsewhere it reads once, few, many or a size class.

d_gene	j_gene	abundance	v_gene	CDR3aa	CDR3nt
TRBD1	TRBJ1-5	.	TRBV6-2/TRBV6-3	CASSLTGTGRQPQHF	TGTGCCAGCAGTCTGACCGGGACAGGGCGACAGCCCCAGCATTTT
.	TRBJ2-7	.	TRBV5-1	CASSMEVAAEEQYF	TGCGCCAGCAGCATGGAGGTGGCGGCGGAAGAGCAGTACTTC
TRBD2	TRBJ2-6	.	TRBV7-2	CASSLAGGLSGANVLTF	TGTGCCAGCAGCTTAGCGGGAGGGCTGTCTGGGGCCAACGTCCTGACTTTC
TRBD1	TRBJ1-5	.	TRBV24-1	CATSDFTGGSNQPQHF	TGTGCCACCAGTGATTTCACAGGGGGCTCCAATCAGCCCCAGCATTTT
.	TRBJ1-1	.	TRBV27	CASREQGVTEAFF	TGTGCCAGCAGGGAACAGGGAGTTACTGAAGCTTTCTTT
.	TRBJ1-5	.	TRBV6-2/TRBV6-3	CASSSGGQPQHF	TGTGCCAGCAGTTCGGGGGGTCAGCCCCAGCATTTT
TRBD1	TRBJ1-3	.	TRBV7-6	CASSLGQGFSGNTIYF	TGTGCCAGCAGCTTGGGACAGGGGTTTTCTGGAAACACCATATATTTT
TRBD1	TRBJ1-4	.	TRBV5-1	CASSPGTGNGKLFF	TGCGCCAGCAGCCCCGGGACAGGGAACGGAAAACTGTTTTTT
.	TRBJ2-5	.	TRBV11-2	CASSFTAGPGGETQYF	TGTGCCAGCAGCTTTACTGCGGGCCCAGGGGGGGAGACCCAGTACTTC
TRBD1	TRBJ1-5	.	TRBV28	CASSSGQGVGSNQPQHF	TGTGCCAGCAGCTCCGGACAGGGGGTGGGTAGCAATCAGCCCCAGCATTTT
TRBD1	TRBJ1-1	.	TRBV19	CASSIDGGQGVEAFF	TGTGCCAGTAGTATAGATGGGGGACAGGGCGTTGAAGCTTTCTTT
TRBD1	TRBJ2-1	once	TRBV6-4	CASSDAGQGYNEQFF	TGTGCCAGCAGTGACGCGGGACAGGGGTACAATGAGCAGTTCTTC
TRBD2	TRBJ2-5	.	TRBV2	CATETSGKRETQYF	TGTGCCACGGAAACTAGCGGGAAACGAGAGACCCAGTACTTC
TRBD1	TRBJ2-6	.	TRBV28	CASSGTGGPPGANVLTF	TGTGCCAGCAGTGGGACAGGGGGCCCCCCTGGGGCCAACGTCCTGACTTTC